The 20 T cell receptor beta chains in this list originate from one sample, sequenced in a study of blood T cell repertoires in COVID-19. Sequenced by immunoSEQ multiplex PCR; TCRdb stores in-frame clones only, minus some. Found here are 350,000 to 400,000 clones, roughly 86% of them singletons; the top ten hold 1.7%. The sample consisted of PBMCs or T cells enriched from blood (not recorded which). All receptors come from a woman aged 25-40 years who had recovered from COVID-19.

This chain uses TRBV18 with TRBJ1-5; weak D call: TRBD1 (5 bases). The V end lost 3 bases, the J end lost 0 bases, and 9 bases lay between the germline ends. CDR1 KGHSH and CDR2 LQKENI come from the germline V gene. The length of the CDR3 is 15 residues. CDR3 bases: TGTGCCAGCTCACCGCCAGGGTATAGCAATCAGCCCCAGCATTTT. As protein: CASSPPGYSNQPQHF.

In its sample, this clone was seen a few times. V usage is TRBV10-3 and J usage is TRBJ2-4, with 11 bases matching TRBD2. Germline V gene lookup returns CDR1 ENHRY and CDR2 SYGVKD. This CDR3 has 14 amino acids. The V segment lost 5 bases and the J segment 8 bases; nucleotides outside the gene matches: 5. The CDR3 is CAISQTSGSYIQYF. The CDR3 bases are TGTGCCATCAGTCAAACTAGCGGGAGCTACATTCAGTACTTC.

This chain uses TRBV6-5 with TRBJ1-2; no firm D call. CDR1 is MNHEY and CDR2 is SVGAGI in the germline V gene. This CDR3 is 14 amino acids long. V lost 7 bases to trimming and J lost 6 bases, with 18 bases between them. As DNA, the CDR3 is TGTGCCAGCAACGCGGGGAGGGCCAAGCATGGCTACACCTTC. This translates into CASNAGRAKHGYTF.

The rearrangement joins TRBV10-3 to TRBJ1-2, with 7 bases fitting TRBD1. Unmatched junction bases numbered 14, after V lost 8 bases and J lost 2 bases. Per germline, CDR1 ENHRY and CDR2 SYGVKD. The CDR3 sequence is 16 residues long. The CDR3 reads CAIFPNRETGNYGYTF. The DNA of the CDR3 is TGTGCCATCTTCCCTAACCGCGAGACAGGGAACTATGGCTACACCTTC.

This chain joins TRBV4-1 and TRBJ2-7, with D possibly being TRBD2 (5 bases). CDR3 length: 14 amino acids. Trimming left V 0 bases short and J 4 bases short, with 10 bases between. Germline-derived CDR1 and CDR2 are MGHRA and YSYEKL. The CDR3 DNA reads TGCGCCAGCAGCCAAGATGAGGGTATTTACGAGCAGTACTTC. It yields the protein CASSQDEGIYEQYF.

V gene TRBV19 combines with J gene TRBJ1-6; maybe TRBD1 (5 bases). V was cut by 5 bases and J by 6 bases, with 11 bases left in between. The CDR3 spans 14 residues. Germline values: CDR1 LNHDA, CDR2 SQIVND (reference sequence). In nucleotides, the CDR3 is TGTGCCAGTAGTTCCGGGGGGAGTAATTCACCCCTCCACTTT. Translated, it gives CASSSGGSNSPLHF.

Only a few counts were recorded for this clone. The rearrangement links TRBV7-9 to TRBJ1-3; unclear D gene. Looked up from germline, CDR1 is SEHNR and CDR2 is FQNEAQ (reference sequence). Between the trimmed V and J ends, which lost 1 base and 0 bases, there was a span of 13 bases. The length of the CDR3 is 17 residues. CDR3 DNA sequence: TGTGCCAGCAGCTTAGACAGTCGGGGATTCTCTGGAAACACCATATATTTT. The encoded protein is CASSLDSRGFSGNTIYF.

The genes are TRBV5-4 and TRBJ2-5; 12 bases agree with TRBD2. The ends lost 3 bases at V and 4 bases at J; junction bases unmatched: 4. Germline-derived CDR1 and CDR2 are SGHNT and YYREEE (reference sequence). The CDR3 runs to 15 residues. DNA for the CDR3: TGTGCCAGCAGCTCGCCTAGCGGGAGGGTAGAGACCCAGTACTTC. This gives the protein CASSSPSGRVETQYF.

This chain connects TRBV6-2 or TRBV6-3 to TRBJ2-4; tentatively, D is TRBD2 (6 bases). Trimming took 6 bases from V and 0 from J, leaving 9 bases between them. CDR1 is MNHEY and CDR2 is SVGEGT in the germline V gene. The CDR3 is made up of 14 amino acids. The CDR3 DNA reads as TGTGCCAGCAGCCGCGGGGTAGCCAAAAACATTCAGTACTTC. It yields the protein CASSRGVAKNIQYF.

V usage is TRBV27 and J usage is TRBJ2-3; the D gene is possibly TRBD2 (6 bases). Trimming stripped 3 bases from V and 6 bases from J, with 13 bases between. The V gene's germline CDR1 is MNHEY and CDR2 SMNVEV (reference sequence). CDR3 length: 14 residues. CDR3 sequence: CASSLGFGGDTQYF. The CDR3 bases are TGTGCCAGCAGTTTGGGTTTCGGGGGTGATACGCAGTATTTT.

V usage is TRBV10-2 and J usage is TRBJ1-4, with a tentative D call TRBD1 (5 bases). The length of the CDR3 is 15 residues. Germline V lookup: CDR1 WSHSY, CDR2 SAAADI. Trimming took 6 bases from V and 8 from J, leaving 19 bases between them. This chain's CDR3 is CASREPGGVGEKLFF. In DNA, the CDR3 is TGCGCCAGCAGGGAGCCCGGGGGGGTGGGAGAAAAACTGTTTTTT.

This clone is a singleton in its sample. The CDR3: CASSVAGLAGDTQYF. In nucleotides, the CDR3 is TGTGCCAGCAGCGTGGCCGGACTAGCGGGGGATACGCAGTATTTT. The gene calls are TRBV9 and TRBJ2-3; 12 bases match TRBD2. The V gene end was trimmed by 2 bases and the J gene end by 6 bases; junction bases not matched to a gene: 4. The germline V gene encodes CDR1 SGDLS and CDR2 YYNGEE. This CDR3 comprises 15 residues.

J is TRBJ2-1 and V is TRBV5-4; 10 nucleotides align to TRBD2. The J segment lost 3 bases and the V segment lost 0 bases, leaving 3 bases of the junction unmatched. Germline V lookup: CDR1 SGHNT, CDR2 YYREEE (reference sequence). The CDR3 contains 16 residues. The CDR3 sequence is CASSLVVAGGYNEQFF. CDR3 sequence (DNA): TGTGCCAGCAGCTTGGTGGTAGCGGGAGGCTACAATGAGCAGTTCTTC.

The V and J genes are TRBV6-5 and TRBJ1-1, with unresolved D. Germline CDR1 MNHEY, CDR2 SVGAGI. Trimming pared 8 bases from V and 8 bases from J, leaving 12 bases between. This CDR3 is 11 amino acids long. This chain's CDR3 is CASCRLHEAFF. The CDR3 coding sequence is TGTGCCAGCTGCCGGTTGCACGAAGCTTTCTTT.

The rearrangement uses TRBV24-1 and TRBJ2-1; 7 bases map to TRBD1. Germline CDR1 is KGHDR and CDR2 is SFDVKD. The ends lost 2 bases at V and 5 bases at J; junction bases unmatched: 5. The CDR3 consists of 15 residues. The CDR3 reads CATSDWGTDNNEQFF. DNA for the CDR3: TGTGCCACCAGTGATTGGGGGACAGATAACAATGAGCAGTTCTTC.

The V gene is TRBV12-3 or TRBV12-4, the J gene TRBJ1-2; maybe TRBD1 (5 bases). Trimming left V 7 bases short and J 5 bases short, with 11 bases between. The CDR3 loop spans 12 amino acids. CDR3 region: CASNRGGYGYTF. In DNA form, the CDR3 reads TGTGCCAGCAACCGCGGGGGTTATGGCTACACCTTC.

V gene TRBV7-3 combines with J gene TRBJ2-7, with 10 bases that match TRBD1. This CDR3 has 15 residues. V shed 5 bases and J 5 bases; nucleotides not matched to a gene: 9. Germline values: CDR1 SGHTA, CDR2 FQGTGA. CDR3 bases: TGTGCCAGCAGCCGTGCCGGGACAGGGGAGGACGAGCAGTACTTC. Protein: CASSRAGTGEDEQYF.

CDR3 protein: CASSALRENTEAFF. Written as DNA, the CDR3 is TGTGCCAGCAGCGCCCTCAGGGAGAACACTGAAGCTTTCTTT. V gene TRBV7-6 combines with J gene TRBJ1-1, with D possibly being TRBD1 (5 bases). CDR1 is SGHVS and CDR2 is FNYEAQ in the germline V gene. V lost 5 bases to trimming and J lost 1 base, with 11 bases between them. This CDR3 is 14 amino acids long.

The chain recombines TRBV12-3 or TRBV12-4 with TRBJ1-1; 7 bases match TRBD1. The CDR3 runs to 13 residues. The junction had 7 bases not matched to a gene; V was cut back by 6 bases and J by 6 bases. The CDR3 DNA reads TGTGCCAGCAGGTATAGACAGGGAGCTGAAGCTTTCTTT. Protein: CASRYRQGAEAFF.

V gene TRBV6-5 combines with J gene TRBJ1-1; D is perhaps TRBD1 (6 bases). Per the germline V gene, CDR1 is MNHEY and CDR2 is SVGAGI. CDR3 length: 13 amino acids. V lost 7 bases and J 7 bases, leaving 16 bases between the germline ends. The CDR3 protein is CASIPRGADEAFF. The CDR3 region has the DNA TGTGCCAGCATCCCGCGGGGGGCGGATGAAGCTTTCTTT.